Listed here are 25 T cell receptor beta chains from one sample, sequenced in a study of beta chain features in type 1 diabetes. The isolated RNA, all of it, was reverse transcribed, so expressed TCRB transcripts were what got sequenced. Method: immunoSEQ multiplex PCR; TCRdb's copy keeps in-frame clones and lacks some. The sample contains 450,000 or so clones, approximately 10% of which appear only once. The sequenced sample consisted of naive CD4+ T cells from blood. The receptors derive from a woman aged 18 to 35 in good health.

V usage is TRBV6-5 and J usage is TRBJ1-2, with 8 nucleotides matching TRBD1. Germline-derived CDR1 and CDR2 are MNHEY and SVGAGI. V trimming: 5 bases; J trimming: 0 bases; junction bases outside the gene matches: 5. CDR3 length: 15 amino acids. The CDR3 protein is CASSPDRATNYGYTF. The CDR3 coding sequence is TGTGCCAGCAGTCCGGACAGGGCAACTAACTATGGCTACACCTTC.

The CDR3 here is CASSLRDNYGYTF. In DNA form, the CDR3 reads TGTGCCAGCAGCCTAAGGGATAACTATGGCTACACCTTC. The chain carries TRBV6-5 and TRBJ1-2; the D is unclear. Germline lookup yields CDR1 MNHEY and CDR2 SVGAGI. Trimming left V 6 bases short and J 1 base short, with 9 bases between. The CDR3 has 13 residues.

The rearrangement links TRBV5-4 to TRBJ1-1; possibly TRBD1 for D (5 bases). Trimming stripped 1 base from V and 1 base from J, with 8 bases between. CDR1 and CDR2 from the germline V gene are SGHNT and YYREEE (reference sequence). The CDR3 consists of 14 residues. CDR3: CASSLRQQNTEAFF. Written as DNA, the CDR3 is TGTGCCAGCAGCTTGAGACAGCAGAACACTGAAGCTTTCTTT. Full variable domain (rest looked up from reference TRBV5-4 and TRBJ1-1): ETGVTQSPTHLIKTRGQQVTLRCSSQSGHNTVSWYQQALGQGPQFIFQYYREEENGRGNFPPRFSGLQFPNYSSELNVNALELDDSALYLCASSLRQQNTEAFFGQGTRLTVV.

V usage is TRBV7-9 and J usage is TRBJ1-5; weak D call: TRBD1 (5 bases). V dropped 2 bases and J dropped 2 bases, with 10 bases sitting between them. Germline-derived CDR1 and CDR2 are SEHNR and FQNEAQ (reference sequence). This CDR3 is built from 15 residues. In DNA form, the CDR3 reads TGTGCCAGCAGCTTACGGGGGAATGGCAATCAGCCCCAGCATTTT. This translates into CASSLRGNGNQPQHF.

A few counts support this clone. This chain links TRBV4-3 with TRBJ1-5; D not resolved. The CDR3 totals 15 residues. Germline V CDR1 and CDR2: LGHNA, YSLEER. Trimming removed 3 bases at V and 1 base at J, with 10 bases between. The chain's CDR3 is CASSQVWQSNQPQHF. CDR3 DNA: TGCGCCAGCAGCCAGGTGTGGCAGAGCAATCAGCCCCAGCATTTT.

The gene calls are TRBV2 and TRBJ2-5, with D perhaps being TRBD1 or TRBD2 (6 bases each). The CDR3 totals 13 residues. Between the trimmed V and J ends, which lost 10 bases and 4 bases, there was a span of 16 bases. The V gene's germline CDR1 is SNHLY and CDR2 FYNNEI. CDR3 bases: TGTGCCACAGAGGGGGACTTCCGAGAGACCCAGTACTTC. Residues: CATEGDFRETQYF. The complete variable domain, with remaining parts taken from reference TRBV2 and TRBJ2-5, reads EPEVTQTPSHQVTQMGQEVILRCVPISNHLYFYWYRQILGQKVEFLVSFYNNEISEKSEIFDDQFSVERPDGSNFTLKIRSTKLEDSAMYFCATEGDFRETQYFGPGTRLLVL.

This clone has only a few counts. The chain recombines TRBV30 with TRBJ1-3; no definite D call. The CDR3 has 12 amino acids. V was trimmed by 4 bases and J by 8 bases, leaving 12 bases between them. CDR1 and CDR2 (germline): GTSNPN, SVGIG (reference sequence). CDR3 in amino acids: CAWKGSVYTIYF. CDR3 coding DNA: TGTGCCTGGAAAGGGTCGGTATACACCATATATTTT.

V and J are TRBV18 and TRBJ2-1; 8 nucleotides match TRBD1. The ends lost 6 bases at V and 4 bases at J; junction bases unmatched: 11. This CDR3 region has 16 residues. Per the germline V gene, CDR1 is KGHSH and CDR2 is LQKENI. CDR3 sequence: CASSPPGTGLYNEQFF. In DNA form, the CDR3 reads TGTGCCAGCTCCCCGCCCGGGACAGGTCTATACAATGAGCAGTTCTTC.

This clone was found a few times. The chain carries TRBV7-2 and TRBJ2-5; 7 bases align to TRBD1. V gave up 7 bases and J gave up 1 base; unmatched junction bases: 6. This CDR3 has 14 amino acids. Germline loops: CDR1 SGHTA, CDR2 FQGNSA. The CDR3 coding sequence is TGTGCCAGCACCTTTGGGACAGCCCAAGAGACCCAGTACTTC. This translates into CASTFGTAQETQYF.

The table lists this clone with a few counts. The chain couples TRBV4-3 to TRBJ2-4, with D perhaps TRBD1 (6 bases). CDR3 length: 20 residues. Trimming stripped 0 bases from V and 0 bases from J, with 21 bases between. CDR1 and CDR2 (germline): LGHNA, YSLEER. CDR3 coding DNA: TGCGCCAGCAGCCAAGATCTCCCGCTCAGGGGAGCCTCAGCCAAAAACATTCAGTACTTC. It specifies CASSQDLPLRGASAKNIQYF.

V gene TRBV28 combines with J gene TRBJ2-4; 10 bases match TRBD1. In germline, CDR1 is MDHEN, CDR2 SYDVKM. J lost 8 bases, V lost 7 bases, and 8 bases had no gene match. The CDR3 loop spans 14 amino acids. CDR3 nucleotide sequence: TGTGCCAGCAAAGACAGGGGGCGAGGGGACATTCAGTACTTC. Translated, it gives CASKDRGRGDIQYF.

There are a few counts of this clone. This chain connects TRBV7-9 to TRBJ2-1; 11 bases align to TRBD1. Germline loops: CDR1 SEHNR, CDR2 FQNEAQ (reference sequence). Germline trimming cut 6 bases from V and 6 bases from J; bases unmatched to any gene: 16. The CDR3 runs 18 residues. This chain's CDR3 is CASRFGAPGQGEFNEQFF. The CDR3 coding sequence is TGTGCCAGCAGGTTTGGAGCCCCGGGACAGGGGGAATTCAATGAGCAGTTCTTC.

This clone has only a few counts. The rearrangement links TRBV7-2 to TRBJ2-7, with TRBD2 identical over 7 bases. V shed 5 bases, J shed 0 bases, and the junction held 16 bases outside the gene matches. Germline V gives CDR1 SGHTA, CDR2 FQGNSA. The CDR3 covers 18 residues. The CDR3 region is CASSPIAASGWNSYEQYF. CDR3 coding DNA: TGTGCCAGCAGCCCAATCGCGGCTAGCGGATGGAACTCCTACGAGCAGTACTTC.

This clone has only a few counts. This sequence joins TRBV29-1 and TRBJ2-2; tentatively, D is TRBD2 (5 bases). Germline V CDR1 and CDR2: SQVTM, ANQGSEA. The CDR3 is made up of 14 amino acids. The V gene lost 5 bases and the J gene lost 3 bases, with 13 bases spanning the gap. CDR3 protein: CSVSEVSHTGELFF. In nucleotides, the CDR3 is TGCAGCGTTTCGGAGGTCAGCCACACCGGGGAGCTGTTTTTT.

The V call is TRBV29-1, the J call TRBJ2-6; no definite D call. This CDR3 is 14 amino acids long. Germline V lookup: CDR1 SQVTM, CDR2 ANQGSEA. Deletions cut 3 bases from V and 2 bases from J, with 8 bases between. In DNA, the CDR3 is TGCAGCGTTGAGGAGAAAACTGGGGCCAACGTCCTGACTTTC. Encoded protein: CSVEEKTGANVLTF.

This clone was counted only a few times. The rearrangement joins TRBV28 to TRBJ1-1; D ambiguous. The V end lost 5 bases, the J end lost 10 bases, and 11 bases lay between the germline ends. The CDR3 contains 11 residues. CDR1 is MDHEN, CDR2 SYDVKM, per germline. The CDR3 here is CASSRPRGAFF. The CDR3 DNA sequence: TGTGCCAGCAGTCGACCCCGGGGAGCTTTCTTT.

The J gene is TRBJ2-3, the V gene TRBV7-2; 13 nucleotides agree with TRBD2. The CDR3 is 18 amino acids. The germline V gene has CDR1 SGHTA and CDR2 FQGNSA. V shed 5 bases and J 2 bases; nucleotides not matched to a gene: 10. In DNA form, the CDR3 reads TGTGCCAGCAGCCGAAACCCGGGACTAGCGGGAACCACAGATACGCAGTATTTT. Encoded protein: CASSRNPGLAGTTDTQYF.

In its sample, this clone was seen many times. V usage is TRBV10-3 and J usage is TRBJ2-7, with D perhaps TRBD2 (6 bases). The CDR3 length is 14 residues. Deletions cut 3 bases from V and 5 bases from J, with 14 bases between. Per germline, CDR1 ENHRY and CDR2 SYGVKD. The CDR3 sequence is CAISEGQEGNEQYF. CDR3 nucleotide sequence: TGTGCCATCAGTGAAGGGCAGGAGGGGAACGAGCAGTACTTC.

This clone was found a few times. The rearrangement links TRBV2 to TRBJ2-7; no reliable D call. The CDR3 contains 14 residues. Germline CDR1 and CDR2: SNHLY and FYNNEI. Trimming shortened V by 4 bases and J by 3 bases, and 13 bases separated the two germline ends. CDR3: CASSGLRVNYEQYF. The DNA for the CDR3 is TGTGCCAGCAGTGGGCTACGGGTAAACTACGAGCAGTACTTC.

This clone occurred a few times. The chain couples TRBV9 to TRBJ1-1; no firm D call. The CDR3 sequence is 14 residues long. Trimming left V 4 bases short and J 0 bases short, with 10 bases between. Germline V gene data show CDR1 as SGDLS and CDR2 as YYNGEE. The CDR3 loop reads CASSPYNMNTEAFF. DNA of the CDR3: TGTGCCAGCAGCCCTTACAATATGAACACTGAAGCTTTCTTT.

The table lists this clone with a few counts. V gene TRBV7-9 combines with J gene TRBJ2-7, with D maybe TRBD1 (6 bases). This CDR3 contains 12 residues. V was shortened by 4 bases and J by 3 bases, with 7 bases between the two germline ends. CDR1 and CDR2 (germline): SEHNR, FQNEAQ (reference sequence). The CDR3 DNA reads TGTGCCAGCAGCTCAGGGGTCTACGAGCAGTACGTC. It codes for CASSSGVYEQYV.

The rearrangement links TRBV7-9 to TRBJ2-1, with D possibly being TRBD1 (6 bases). The CDR3 totals 14 residues. The V gene's germline CDR1 is SEHNR and CDR2 FQNEAQ (reference sequence). Between the trimmed V and J ends, which lost 8 bases and 2 bases, there was a span of 13 bases. This chain's CDR3 is CASPLTGTYNEQFF. The CDR3 DNA reads as TGTGCCAGCCCCCTCACAGGGACCTACAATGAGCAGTTCTTC.

This clone was detected only a few times. V usage is TRBV29-1 and J usage is TRBJ1-1, with D tentatively TRBD1 (6 bases). The V gene's germline CDR1 is SQVTM and CDR2 ANQGSEA. Trimming left V 2 bases short and J 1 base short, with 20 bases between. The CDR3 loop spans 17 amino acids. CDR3: CSVELGPQGPANTEAFF. The CDR3 DNA is TGCAGCGTTGAATTGGGGCCACAGGGACCCGCGAACACTGAAGCTTTCTTT.

This clone was recorded a few times. The chain has TRBV5-1 and TRBJ1-3; D is ambiguous. Germline V gene sequence: CDR1 SGHRS, CDR2 YFSETQ. With 1 base removed from V and 0 bases from J, the gap between germline ends came to 2 bases. CDR3 length: 13 amino acids. The CDR3 DNA is TGCGCCAGCAGCTTGCGCTCTGGAAACACCATATATTTT. It is translated as CASSLRSGNTIYF.

This chain joins TRBV7-9 and TRBJ2-3, with D perhaps TRBD1 or TRBD2 (5 bases each). This CDR3 spans 16 amino acids. The ends were cut back, 5 bases at V and 0 bases at J, with 15 bases in the middle. Germline V gene sequence: CDR1 SEHNR, CDR2 FQNEAQ (reference sequence). The chain's CDR3 is CASSLKGSPSTDTQYF. In nucleotides, the CDR3 is TGTGCCAGCAGCCTAAAGGGGAGTCCTAGCACAGATACGCAGTATTTT.